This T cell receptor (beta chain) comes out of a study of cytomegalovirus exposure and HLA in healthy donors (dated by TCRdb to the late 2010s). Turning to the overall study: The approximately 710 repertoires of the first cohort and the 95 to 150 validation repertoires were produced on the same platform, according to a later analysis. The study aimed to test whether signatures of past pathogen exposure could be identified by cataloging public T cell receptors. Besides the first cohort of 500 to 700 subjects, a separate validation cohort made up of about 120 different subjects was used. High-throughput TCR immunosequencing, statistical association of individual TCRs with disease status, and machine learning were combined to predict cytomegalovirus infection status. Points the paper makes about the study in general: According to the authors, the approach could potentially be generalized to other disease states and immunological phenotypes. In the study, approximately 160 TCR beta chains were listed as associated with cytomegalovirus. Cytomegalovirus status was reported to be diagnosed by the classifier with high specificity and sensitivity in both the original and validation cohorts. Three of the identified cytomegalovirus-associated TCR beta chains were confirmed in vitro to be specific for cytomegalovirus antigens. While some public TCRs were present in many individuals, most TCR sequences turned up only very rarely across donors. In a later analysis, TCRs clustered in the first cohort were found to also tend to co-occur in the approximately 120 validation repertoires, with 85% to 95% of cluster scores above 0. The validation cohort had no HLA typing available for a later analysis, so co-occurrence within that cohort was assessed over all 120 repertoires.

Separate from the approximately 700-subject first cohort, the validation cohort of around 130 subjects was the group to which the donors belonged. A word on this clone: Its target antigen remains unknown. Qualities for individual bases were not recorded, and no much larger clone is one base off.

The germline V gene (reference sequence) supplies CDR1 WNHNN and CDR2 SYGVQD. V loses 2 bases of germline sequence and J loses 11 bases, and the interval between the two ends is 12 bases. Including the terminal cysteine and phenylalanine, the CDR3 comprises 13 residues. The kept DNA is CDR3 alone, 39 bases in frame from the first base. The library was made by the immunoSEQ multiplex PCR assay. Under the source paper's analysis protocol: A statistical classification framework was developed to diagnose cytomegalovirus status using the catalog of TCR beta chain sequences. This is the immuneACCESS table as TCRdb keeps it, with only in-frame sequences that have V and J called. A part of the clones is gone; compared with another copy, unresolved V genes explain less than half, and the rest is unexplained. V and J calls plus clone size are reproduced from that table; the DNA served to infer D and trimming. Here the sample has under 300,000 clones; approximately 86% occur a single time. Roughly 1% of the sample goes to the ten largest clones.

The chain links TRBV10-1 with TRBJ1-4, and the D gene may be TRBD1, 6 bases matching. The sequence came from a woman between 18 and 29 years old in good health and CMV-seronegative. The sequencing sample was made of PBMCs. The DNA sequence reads TGCGCCAGCAGTGAGAACAGGGAAGGCAAACTGTTTTTT. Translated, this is CASSENREGKLFF.